This TCR beta chain was identified during a study of cytomegalovirus exposure and HLA in healthy donors (dated by TCRdb to the late 2010s). With regard to the full study: An earlier analysis of several hundred of the donors reported 250 to 350 Gb of sequence data and some 100 million unique TCR beta sequences from around 200 million T cells. An early release that covered about 640 HLA-typed donors contained approximately 320 gigabases of sequencing data and tens of millions of unique TCR sequences. The genetic ancestry cluster associated with self-reported Caucasian donors included about 84% of the approximately 410 genotyped donors. The aim of the study was to test whether cataloging public T cell receptors could identify signatures of past pathogen exposure. The study profiled the T cell repertoires of 666 subjects by immunosequencing and related them to cytomegalovirus serostatus. Along with the approximately 700-subject first cohort, a separate validation cohort of over a hundred different subjects was used. The study combined high-throughput TCR immunosequencing, statistical association of individual TCRs with disease status, and machine learning to predict cytomegalovirus infection status. A later analysis re-examined previously published TCR beta repertoires from hundreds of donors and added high-resolution HLA genotyping to investigate patterns of TCR occurrence. Rather than using new phenotypic data, the later analysis identified candidate immune exposures from TCR beta sequences and from how often those sequences occurred across donors. An earlier analysis of 587 of the donors used high-throughput TCR beta sequencing to judge whether each TCR beta V gene segment behaved as functional or pseudogenic. Donor age, sex, ethnicity and CMV serostatus were collected together with the repertoire data. A later genetic analysis used genome-wide SNP genotypes for about 60% of the roughly 700 donors, treating that subset as a discovery cohort. All discovery cohort repertoires had been generated using a single sequencing platform. Both class I and class II loci were covered by HLA typing, at four-digit resolution. The number of typed donors differed by locus: 629-630 for A, B, C, DRB1 and DQB1; approximately 520 for DQA1; fewer than 610 for DPA1; and some 430 for DPB1. Four or five DR-DQ haplotypes were handled as single units for association and clustering because linkage in the cohort was strong. Among some 410 genotyped donors of the cohort, an average of around 240,000 unique TCR beta nucleotide sequences were sequenced per donor, around 18% of them non-productive.

Library method: the immunoSEQ multiplex PCR assay. For the multiplex PCR, a mixture combining 60 forward primers for TCR Vbeta segments and 13 reverse primers for TCR Jbeta segments was used. A multiplex PCR assay on genomic DNA amplified the CDR3 region of rearranged TCR beta genes. On the Illumina HiSeq System, the amplified TCR beta libraries were sequenced as 87-base-pair reads. Turning to the authors' computational methods: A later analysis counted about 80 million unique TCR beta chains across the 690 or so repertoires, and around 9.9 million of these chains were shared by at least two donors. A nearest-neighbor algorithm error-corrected the raw reads and collapsed the reads into unique sequences, merging closely related sequences to remove PCR and sequencing errors. CDR3 sequences were aligned to IMGT reference sequences to assign V, D and J gene segments. For a sequence to be retained, a match of at least six nucleotides was required to both a V gene segment and a J gene segment. Rearrangements were called productive when the CDR3 lacked stop codons and stayed in frame with V and J; all others were non-productive. CDR3 was defined by IMGT convention, running from the second conserved V-encoded cysteine to the conserved J-encoded phenylalanine. The earlier analysis of some 540 of the donors excluded any sequence lacking an unambiguous match to a single V gene segment. An earlier analysis of several hundred of the donors called V segments functional above 56.7% productive rearrangements and segregating when the between-donor standard deviation exceeded 5%. To diagnose cytomegalovirus status from the catalog of TCR beta chain sequences, a statistical classification framework was built. In a later analysis, TCR nucleotide sequences were compared against IMGT/GENE-DB human TR gene sequences so that V and J genes could be assigned. The TCRdist pipeline was used in a later analysis to assign CDR3 sequences and most-parsimonious VDJ recombination scenarios. In a later analysis, every TCR beta chain was defined by the combination of its CDR3 amino acid sequence and its V-gene family, and reads without a unique V-gene family were dropped. A later analysis removed 450 to 600 highly shared, low-generation-probability nucleotide sequences to deal with suspected cross-contamination and a sequencing artifact. For each public chain, a later analysis derived a clonal expansion index from normalized ranks of inferred template counts within each repertoire. A later analysis computed generation probabilities with a VDJ recombination model fitted to out-of-frame rearrangements, and checked the results against IGoR. In a later analysis, hypergeometric tests were used to score TCR-TCR, TCR-HLA and TCR-CMV co-occurrence, with a repertoire-size bias correction applied to TCR pairs. In a later analysis, false discovery rates were estimated by permuting HLA or CMV assignments 20 times. In a later analysis, co-occurring TCRs were grouped using DBSCAN, and TCRdist sequence similarity was added for clustering within HLA-allele-positive subsets. For co-occurrence clustering, repertoires with fewer than 30,000 or more than 120,000 public chains were excluded, along with 4 to 6 repertoires with anomalous nucleotide sharing. This is the immuneACCESS table as TCRdb keeps it, with only in-frame sequences that have V and J called. A part of the clones is gone; compared with another copy, unresolved V genes explain less than half, and the rest is unexplained. The DNA was the basis for D and trimming; V, J and clone size are from that table. Recorded for this sample are fewer than 130,000 clones; 79% of them occurred a single time. The top ten constitute roughly 5.6% of the sample.

Details on this clone: Its antigen specificity is not known. It has no much larger one-base neighbor in the sample; base qualities were not kept.

The cohort comprised 670 or so healthy bone marrow donors. At the time of sampling, every cohort member was nominally healthy, though immune exposures that went unrecorded were likely present. The donor was CMV seropositive and was included in the group of 300 or so seropositive cohort members. A peripheral blood sample was provided by each donor, and peripheral blood mononuclear cells were used for TCR beta sequencing. The Qiagen DNeasy Blood Extraction Kit was used to extract genomic DNA from the blood cell samples. What the authors observed across the whole study: Most TCR sequences were seen in very few donors, while some public TCRs were found in many individuals. Correlated functional status among segregating V segments might reflect linkage disequilibrium, but an unknown experimental factor could not be ruled out. A few of the identified cytomegalovirus-associated TCR beta chains were confirmed in vitro to be specific for cytomegalovirus antigens. In both the original and validation cohorts, the classifier was reported to diagnose cytomegalovirus status with high specificity and sensitivity. An earlier analysis of around 500 of the donors showed that most TCR beta V segments appeared in productive rearrangements either about 87% or about 30% of the time, which broadly matched IMGT annotations. Because some donors lacked HLA typing at each locus, the association tests relied only on the typed subset. The study gave a list of about 170 TCR beta chains associated with cytomegalovirus. When HLA alleles, especially DR and DQ, strongly co-occurred, attributing TCR associations to individual alleles was difficult. The cohort was sequenced for TCR beta chains only, and without alpha or paired-chain data the features that could be detected were limited. In a later analysis, several top co-occurrence clusters were reported to appear linked to parvovirus B19, influenza, CMV and Epstein-Barr virus. The authors suggested that the approach could potentially be extended to other disease states and immunological phenotypes. V-gene and J-gene trimming of TCR beta chains was associated with a missense DCLRE1C variant in a later genetic analysis, and the association was replicated in an independent cohort. A later analysis found that HLA-associated TCR beta chains were more clonally expanded and had lower generation probabilities than equally common non-associated chains. Presence/absence analyses assumed roughly uniform sequencing depth across donors, an assumption that may not hold. A later analysis found that most CMV-associated TCR beta chains appeared HLA-restricted, with HLA associations seemingly driven largely by CMV exposure. A further reported finding was that TCR beta sequences accurately predicted the HLA-A and HLA-B alleles for most subjects in the first cohort. According to a later genetic analysis, donors in an Asian-associated ancestry cluster had fewer N-insertions in productive TCRs than the roughly 700-donor mean. A group of highly shared sequence variants was considered likely to be a technical artifact of the sequencing pipeline. The only immune exposure information available for the cohort was CMV serostatus. In a later analysis, the rate of TCR association differed among HLA loci, with DRB1 alleles having the most associated TCRs and HLA-C alleles having the fewest. Because counts were too low, roughly 16 rarely observed V segments, including chromosome 9 orphons, were excluded from the earlier analysis of under 650 of the donors. At a false discovery rate of 0.05, a later analysis linked under 20,000 TCR beta sequences to specific HLA alleles.

The TCR originated in a man aged 25-45 years in good health and CMV-seropositive. Sequenced material: PBMCs.

CDR3 loop: CASSQDPGTFLTGELFF. The nucleotides read TGTGCCAGCAGCCAAGACCCCGGGACTTTCCTCACCGGGGAGCTGTTTTTT. The chain joins TRBV4-2 to TRBJ2-2; TRBD2 could be the D gene, as 6 bases match. V drops 0 bases and J drops 4 bases, leaving 15 bases in between. The germline V gene specifies LGHNA as CDR1 and YNFKEQ as CDR2. Inclusive of the bounding cysteine and phenylalanine, the CDR3 is 17 residues long. Only the CDR3 DNA is retained, 51 bases long and in frame from the first base.